The 14 T cell receptor beta chains reported below all come from one sample, sequenced in a study of a mutant IDH1 vaccine in newly diagnosed glioma. Repertoires were generated with immunoSEQ multiplex PCR, while TCRdb's copy carries only in-frame clones and drops some. Here the sample spans about 50,000 clones, 85% to 95% being singletons. Time point denoted: week 35, safety follow-up. Each dose delivered 300 ug of mutant IDH1 20-mer peptide subcutaneously with imiquimod. Their specific antigens are unknown. The specimen comprised PBMCs, sampled from a glioma patient whose treatment included an IDH1 peptide vaccine. The receptors were gathered from a man in his fifties with glioma.

The rearrangement links TRBV15 to TRBJ2-3, with 14 bases matching TRBD2. The germline gives CDR1 LNHNV, CDR2 YYDKDF (reference sequence). The V gene end was trimmed by 3 bases and the J gene end by 4 bases; junction bases not matched to a gene: 0. The CDR3 totals 15 residues. The CDR3 coding sequence is TGTGCCACCAGCAGGACTAGCGGGGGGGCAGATACGCAGTATTTT. Encoded protein: CATSRTSGGADTQYF.

The chain recombines TRBV7-9 with TRBJ2-7; D is ambiguous. The CDR3 has 13 residues. Deletions cut 5 bases from V and 1 base from J, with 9 bases between. Germline loops: CDR1 SEHNR, CDR2 FQNEAQ (reference sequence). In DNA form, the CDR3 reads TGTGCCAGCAGCCCTTTCGTGTCCTACGAGCAGTACTTC. This encodes CASSPFVSYEQYF.

The chain recombines TRBV4-1 with TRBJ1-2; 10 positions match TRBD1. V trimming: 5 bases; J trimming: 5 bases; junction bases outside the gene matches: 5. The CDR3 contains 14 residues. In germline, CDR1 is MGHRA, CDR2 YSYEKL. The CDR3 loop is CASSDRTGGYGYTF. The CDR3 DNA sequence: TGCGCCAGCAGCGACAGGACAGGGGGATATGGCTACACCTTC.

The chain carries TRBV19 and TRBJ1-2, with D possibly TRBD1 on 5 matching bases. The CDR3 extends over 14 amino acids. V lost 5 bases and J lost 2, with 12 bases in between. The germline V gene encodes CDR1 LNHDA and CDR2 SQIVND (reference sequence). CDR3 DNA: TGTGCCAGTAGTGTTCAGACAGTCAACTATGGCTACACCTTC. Its translation is CASSVQTVNYGYTF.

This clone was seen just once. The J gene is TRBJ2-5, the V gene TRBV7-9, with D tentatively TRBD1 (6 bases). The CDR3 length is 15 residues. V shed 5 bases and J shed 5 bases, with 18 bases lying between them. Germline assignment: CDR1 SEHNR and CDR2 FQNEAQ (reference sequence). This CDR3 is CASSPTDRQWETQYF. The CDR3 nucleotides read TGTGCCAGCAGCCCGACAGACAGGCAGTGGGAGACCCAGTACTTC.

The chain joins TRBV2 to TRBJ1-1; a weak D match, TRBD1 (6 bases). Germline V gene sequence: CDR1 SNHLY, CDR2 FYNNEI. V was pared by 8 bases and J by 0 bases, with 13 bases between. The CDR3 covers 14 residues. CDR3 region: CASLPDSLNTEAFF. The CDR3 DNA reads TGTGCCAGCCTACCGGACAGTTTGAACACTGAAGCTTTCTTT.

The chain carries TRBV19 and TRBJ1-1; D remains ambiguous. The germline gives CDR1 LNHDA, CDR2 SQIVND (reference sequence). V was cut by 4 bases and J by 4 bases, with 7 bases left in between. The CDR3 extends over 12 amino acids. DNA for the CDR3: TGTGCCAGTAGTAACAAGGGCACTGAAGCTTTCTTT. Translated, it gives CASSNKGTEAFF.

The chain couples TRBV6-5 to TRBJ2-6; D gene unclear. There are 15 residues in the CDR3. V lost 6 bases and J 4 bases, leaving 13 bases between the germline ends. CDR1 is MNHEY and CDR2 is SVGAGI in the germline V gene. The CDR3 DNA sequence: TGTGCCAGCAGCCGACCCGCCGCGGGGGCCAACGTCCTGACTTTC. It codes for CASSRPAAGANVLTF.

This sequence joins TRBV5-1 and TRBJ2-7; 14 positions agree with TRBD2. The CDR3 totals 17 residues. V gave up 3 bases and J gave up 3 bases; unmatched junction bases: 8. Germline loops: CDR1 SGHRS, CDR2 YFSETQ. CDR3: CASSSGLAGDQNYEQYF. For the CDR3, the DNA is TGCGCCAGCAGCTCGGGACTAGCGGGGGACCAAAACTACGAGCAGTACTTC.

The table lists this clone with a count of one. The chain has TRBV18 and TRBJ1-2; possible D gene TRBD1, 5 bases. Between the trimmed V and J ends, which lost 1 base and 8 bases, there was a span of 11 bases. The V gene's germline CDR1 is KGHSH and CDR2 LQKENI. This CDR3 contains 13 residues. CDR3 in DNA: TGTGCCAGCTCACCACAGGGACGCCAAGGCTACACCTTC. Its translation is CASSPQGRQGYTF. The full variable domain, in which reference TRBV18 and TRBJ1-2 provide the parts outside the CDR3, is NAGVMQNPRHLVRRRGQEARLRCSPMKGHSHVYWYRQLPEEGLKFMVYLQKENIIDESGMPKERFSAEFPKEGPSILRIQQVVRGDSAAYFCASSPQGRQGYTFGSGTRLTVV.

The rearrangement links TRBV5-1 to TRBJ2-7; D is unresolved. The CDR3 totals 15 residues. V lost 4 bases to trimming and J lost 0 bases, with 14 bases between them. CDR1 is SGHRS, CDR2 YFSETQ, per germline. For the CDR3, the DNA is TGCGCCAGCAGCCGGACGGGCCTCAGCTCCTACGAGCAGTACTTC. Translating gives CASSRTGLSSYEQYF.

This clone was counted between two and nine times. The V and J genes are TRBV7-9 and TRBJ1-4; D is perhaps TRBD1 (5 bases). The V and J ends lost 4 bases and 3 bases respectively, with 12 bases between them. CDR3 length: 15 residues. Germline values: CDR1 SEHNR, CDR2 FQNEAQ (reference sequence). The CDR3 loop reads CASSSTGAANEKLFF. Here the CDR3 DNA reads TGTGCCAGCAGCTCGACTGGGGCGGCTAATGAAAAACTGTTTTTT.

The chain couples TRBV6-1 to TRBJ2-2, with D unresolved. V was clipped by 2 bases and J by 1 base, with 5 bases between them. This CDR3 is 14 amino acids long. Germline-derived CDR1 and CDR2 are MNHNS and SASEGT. In nucleotides, the CDR3 is TGTGCCAGCAGTGAATTGGGGAACACCGGGGAGCTGTTTTTT. It codes for CASSELGNTGELFF.

This chain connects TRBV4-1 to TRBJ1-2; maybe TRBD1 (6 bases). In germline, CDR1 is MGHRA, CDR2 YSYEKL. This CDR3 is built from 15 residues. Between the trimmed V and J ends, which lost 1 base and 8 bases, there was a span of 17 bases. CDR3 nucleotide sequence: TGCGCCAGCAGCCAAGTCGACAGGTCCAATGGCGGCTACACCTTC. Protein: CASSQVDRSNGGYTF.